Each of the 15 T cell receptor beta chains below was sequenced from the same sample in a study of T cells after yellow fever vaccination. From the 5' RACE reads, TCRdb called clonotypes with MiXCR, one entry per CDR3 protein. Among about 130,000 distinct CDR3 sequences listed, more than 6% were seen once. The material sequenced was CD4+ T cells sorted from PBMCs, taken more than 8 days after the first yellow fever vaccination. The receptors stem from a man aged 18 to 29 who received the YFV17D yellow fever vaccine.

This clonotype was observed at least ten times. The chain has TRBV9 and TRBJ2-5, with 7 nucleotides matching TRBD2. CDR1 and CDR2 from the germline V gene are SGDLS and YYNGEE. This CDR3 spans 16 amino acids. Trimming at V came to 1 base and at J to 1 base, leaving 7 bases not matched to a gene. The CDR3 reads CASSVKSGVVQETQYF. CDR3 coding DNA: TGTGCCAGCAGCGTAAAAAGCGGGGTTGTCCAAGAGACCCAGTACTTC. Full variable domain (remainder filled in from reference TRBV9 and TRBJ2-5): DSGVTQTPKHLITATGQRVTLRCSPRSGDLSVYWYQQSLDQGLQFLIQYYNGEERAKGNILERFSAQQFPDLHSELNLSSLELGDSALYFCASSVKSGVVQETQYFGPGTRLLVL.

This clonotype was counted ten times or more. V is TRBV7-6 and J is TRBJ2-2; D remains unclear. The CDR3 is made up of 16 amino acids. Germline V gene sequence: CDR1 SGHVS, CDR2 FNYEAQ. V lost 2 bases and J 1 base, leaving 11 bases between the germline ends. The CDR3 DNA follows: TGTGCCAGCAGCTTACGCTTCAGAGAGAACACCGGGGAGCTGTTTTTT. Its translation: CASSLRFRENTGELFF.

Ten or more counts support this clonotype. The rearrangement links TRBV5-1 to TRBJ1-2, with D perhaps TRBD1 (6 bases). The germline gives CDR1 SGHRS, CDR2 YFSETQ. The V gene lost 0 bases and the J gene lost 9 bases, with 18 bases spanning the gap. The CDR3 is made up of 15 amino acids. CDR3: CASSLDPAGAGRYTF. For the CDR3, the DNA is TGCGCCAGCAGCTTGGACCCCGCGGGGGCTGGGCGCTACACCTTC.

In its sample, this clonotype was seen many times. This chain joins TRBV3-1 and TRBJ1-1, with D hard to call. Trimming took off 0 bases at V and 11 bases at J, with 16 bases between the two ends. The CDR3 loop spans 14 amino acids. CDR1 and CDR2 (germline): LGHDT, YNNKEL (reference sequence). The chain's CDR3 is CASSQDTVQAGAFF. The CDR3 DNA reads as TGTGCCAGCAGCCAAGATACGGTCCAGGCTGGGGCTTTCTTT.

Regarding this clonotype: A much larger clone is a single base away; this may be a read error. The chain combines TRBV3-1 with TRBJ1-1, with unresolved D. CDR1 is LGHDT and CDR2 is YNNKEL in the germline V gene (reference sequence). The CDR3 runs 13 residues. The V gene lost 2 bases and the J gene lost 3 bases, with 7 bases spanning the gap. The CDR3: CASSQLQDTEAFF. The CDR3 region has the DNA TGTGCCAGCAGCCAATTGCAGGACACTGAAGCTTTCTTT.

This clonotype has a count of ten or more. The chain combines TRBV6-5 with TRBJ2-5; 12 bases align to TRBD2. Germline V lookup: CDR1 MNHEY, CDR2 SVGAGI. V lost 2 bases and J lost 2; bases outside the gene matches: 3. The CDR3 spans 16 residues. This chain's CDR3 is CASSYVGLAGQETQYF. CDR3 sequence (DNA): TGTGCCAGCAGTTACGTAGGACTAGCGGGGCAAGAGACCCAGTACTTC.

This clonotype was seen ten or more times. J is TRBJ2-5 and V is TRBV7-9, with a tentative D call TRBD2 (5 bases). CDR3 length: 12 residues. V shed 7 bases and J shed 7 bases, with 13 bases lying between them. Germline CDR1 SEHNR, CDR2 FQNEAQ (reference sequence). CDR3 bases: TGTGCCAGCATTATGGGCGCGGGGACCCAGTACTTC. It encodes CASIMGAGTQYF.

This clonotype was seen repeatedly, ten times or more. J is TRBJ2-1 and V is TRBV7-9; TRBD1 matches 9 bases. The germline gives CDR1 SEHNR, CDR2 FQNEAQ (reference sequence). With 8 bases clipped from V and 7 bases from J, the junction kept 12 bases outside the gene matches. This CDR3 has 15 amino acids. DNA for the CDR3: TGTGCCAGCCAGATGAAGGGACAGGGAGTAAATGAGCAGTTCTTC. Translated, it gives CASQMKGQGVNEQFF.

This clonotype was recorded many times. The chain links TRBV6-5 to TRBJ2-7; 7 bases match TRBD1. After removal of 6 bases from V and 1 base from J, the junction contained 9 bases not matched to a gene. The CDR3 loop spans 15 amino acids. Germline lookup yields CDR1 MNHEY and CDR2 SVGAGI. The CDR3 here is CASSPRDSSSYEQYF. The CDR3 coding sequence is TGTGCCAGCAGCCCCCGGGACAGCTCTTCCTACGAGCAGTACTTC.

CDR3 protein: CSARSPGGFEKLFF. The CDR3 DNA reads TGCAGTGCTCGGTCCCCGGGGGGCTTTGAAAAACTGTTTTTT. The chain combines TRBV20-1 with TRBJ1-4, with D possibly TRBD1 on 6 matching bases. Germline V gives CDR1 DFQATT, CDR2 SNEGSKA (reference sequence). Trimming shortened V by 5 bases and J by 7 bases, and 17 bases separated the two germline ends. The CDR3 is 14 residues long.

This clonotype was found many times. The chain joins TRBV4-1 to TRBJ2-3, with 11 bases lining up with TRBD2. CDR3 length equals 16 residues. With 0 bases clipped from V and 11 bases from J, the junction kept 10 bases outside the gene matches. Germline V gives CDR1 MGHRA, CDR2 YSYEKL. CDR3 nucleotide sequence: TGCGCCAGCAGCCAAGAAAATCGGCTAGCGGGGGGCGGGCAGTATTTT. Its protein is CASSQENRLAGGGQYF.

The CDR3 DNA reads as TGTGCCAGCAGCTTGTTACAGGGAAGAGATACGCAGTATTTT. It encodes CASSLLQGRDTQYF. The rearrangement joins TRBV5-5 to TRBJ2-3, with D possibly matching TRBD1 (6 bases). The CDR3 consists of 14 residues. Trimming cost V 1 base and J 5 bases, with 11 bases left between them. Germline values: CDR1 SGHKS, CDR2 YYEKEE (reference sequence).

About this clonotype itself: Possible read error: a much larger clone is one base away. The chain joins TRBV5-8 to TRBJ1-2; D unclear. CDR1 and CDR2 from the germline V gene are SGHTS and YDEGEE. V lost 2 bases to trimming and J lost 8 bases, with 7 bases between them. The CDR3 length is 11 residues. The CDR3 loop reads CASSFIGGYTF. For the CDR3, the DNA is TGTGCCAGCAGCTTCATTGGAGGCTACACCTTC.

Ten or more counts support this clonotype. V is TRBV12-3 or TRBV12-4 and J is TRBJ2-3; D is uncertain. The CDR3 is 14 residues long. V dropped 2 bases and J dropped 2 bases, with 8 bases sitting between them. The CDR3 protein is CASSLNGNTDTQYF. The DNA of the CDR3 is TGTGCCAGCAGTTTAAACGGTAACACAGATACGCAGTATTTT.

In its sample, this clonotype was seen many times. The CDR3 nucleotides read TGTGCCACCAGTGACCCTAGGGGGGCCTACAATGAGCAGTTCTTC. This gives the protein CATSDPRGAYNEQFF. The gene calls are TRBV24-1 and TRBJ2-1, with D possibly being TRBD1 or TRBD2 (6 bases each). The CDR3 is made up of 15 amino acids. Per the germline V gene, CDR1 is KGHDR and CDR2 is SFDVKD. Trimming cost V 4 bases and J 2 bases, with 11 bases left between them.